This T cell receptor beta chain appears in the sequencing data of a study of blood T cell repertoires in COVID-19 (TCRdb year 2020). With regard to the full study: Samples from collaborators originated in the United States, Italy and Spain and spanned both the acute and convalescent phases of COVID-19. The dataset comprised deeply sampled blood TCRbeta repertoires from subjects exposed to, actively infected with, or recovered from COVID-19. Where HLA class I and class II types were available, the types were taken from metadata supplied by the sample provider, not from assay-based typing. Samples came from the ongoing ImmuneRACE study (first 160 participants) plus 1,254 subjects from 6 global collaborators. The sample metadata nearly always contained a de-identified subject ID, COVID-19 status, age in years and sex. The material from the prospective study consisted of cDNA or gDNA derived from T cells, B-cell-depleted T cells, or PBMCs. The repertoires were made available in a free public database intended to serve as a resource for research on the immune response to SARS-CoV-2.

The paper's findings and limits, for the study overall: The quantity of clinical and demographic metadata differed by source and by participant and was supplied without curation.

V sheds 3 bases and J sheds 7 bases, leaving 14 bases between their ends. The CDR3 measures 14 amino acids from cysteine to phenylalanine. CDR3 DNA is the only sequence kept; it has 42 bases, read in frame from the first base. The germline V gene (reference sequence) yields SGHNT for CDR1 and YYREEE for CDR2. A remark on this clone: Its cognate antigen has yet to be identified. No base qualities exist here, and no much larger clone lies one base off it.

TCRbeta CDR3 regions were amplified from genomic DNA by means of the immunoSEQ Assay, a bias-controlled multiplex PCR. Per the original workflow: The number of nucleated cells in each sample was estimated from the amplification of reference gene primers within the assay. To quantify the absolute abundance of each unique TCRbeta CDR3 rearrangement, sequence reads were collapsed and filtered. Productive Simpson clonality was computed per sample as the square root of Simpson's diversity index over productive rearrangements. Not all clones reach the TCRdb copy of this immuneACCESS table, which keeps in-frame sequences only. Checked studies attribute under half of the gap to unresolved V genes and leave the rest unexplained. V and J calls and clone size follow that table, whereas D and trimming were derived from the DNA. Across this sample there are 290,000 or so clones, with 87% seen only once. The top ten clones comprise about 2.5% of the sample.

Each collaborating institution followed its own protocols to collect whole blood in K2EDTA tubes. For TCRbeta analysis, collaborator samples were shipped as frozen whole blood, as isolated PBMCs, or as DNA extracted from either sample type. Material for sequencing was peripheral blood. This chain is built from TRBV5-4 and TRBJ2-1, with a weak D call of TRBD2 (6 bases match). The sequence was collected from a young man with active or convalescent COVID-19. The CDR3 corresponds to CASSSLARVNEQFF. DNA sequence: TGTGCCAGCAGCTCCCTAGCGAGAGTGAATGAGCAGTTCTTC.